This T cell receptor (beta chain) was recovered during a study of blood T cell repertoires in COVID-19. Turning to the study itself: The samples span acute and convalescent COVID-19 from the United States, Italy and Spain.

Produced via immunoSEQ multiplex PCR; TCRdb's table is partial and in-frame only. Counted here are some 170,000 clones, 70% to 90% occurring once; the ten biggest clones make up around 1%. CDR1 and CDR2 from the germline V gene are SEHNR and FQNEAQ (reference sequence). Trimming left V 5 bases short and J 8 bases short, with 7 bases between. CDR3 length: 12 amino acids. The chain employs TRBV7-9 and TRBJ1-6, with D unresolved. This sequence was found in a man aged 40-55 years with acute or convalescent COVID-19. Sequencing was carried out using peripheral blood. For the CDR3, the DNA is TGTGCCAGCAGCCCGTCGGATTCACCCCTCCACTTT. Translating gives CASSPSDSPLHF.